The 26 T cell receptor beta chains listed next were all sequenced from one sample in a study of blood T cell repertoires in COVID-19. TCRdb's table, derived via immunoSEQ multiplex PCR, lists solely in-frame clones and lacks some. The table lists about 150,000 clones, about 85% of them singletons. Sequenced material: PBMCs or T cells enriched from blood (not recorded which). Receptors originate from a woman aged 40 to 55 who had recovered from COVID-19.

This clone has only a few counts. The CDR3 sequence is CASSLSNGGKETQYF. CDR3 sequence (DNA): TGTGCCAGCAGCTTAAGTAACGGGGGAAAAGAGACCCAGTACTTC. The rearrangement joins TRBV7-2 to TRBJ2-5, with TRBD2 as a possible D gene (6 bases). CDR1 is SGHTA and CDR2 is FQGNSA in the germline V gene. The CDR3 consists of 15 residues. V was cut by 2 bases and J by 3 bases, with 13 bases left in between. The entire variable domain, with the rest obtained from reference TRBV7-2 and TRBJ2-5, is as follows: GAGVSQSPSNKVTEKGKDVELRCDPISGHTALYWYRQSLGQGLEFLIYFQGNSAPDKSGLPSDRFSAERTGGSVSTLTIQRTQQEDSAVYLCASSLSNGGKETQYFGPGTRLLVL.

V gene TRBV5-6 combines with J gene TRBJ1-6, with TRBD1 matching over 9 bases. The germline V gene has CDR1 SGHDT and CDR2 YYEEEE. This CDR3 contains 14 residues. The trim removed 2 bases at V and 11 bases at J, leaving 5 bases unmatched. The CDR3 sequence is CASSFGQGTPPLHF. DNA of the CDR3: TGTGCCAGCAGCTTTGGACAGGGGACGCCACCCCTCCACTTT.

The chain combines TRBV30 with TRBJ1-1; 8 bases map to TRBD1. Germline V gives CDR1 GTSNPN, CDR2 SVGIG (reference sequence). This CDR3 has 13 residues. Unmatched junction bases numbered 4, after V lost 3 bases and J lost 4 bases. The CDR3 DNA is TGTGCCTGGAGCGAAACAGGGGGCACTGAAGCTTTCTTT. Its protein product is CAWSETGGTEAFF. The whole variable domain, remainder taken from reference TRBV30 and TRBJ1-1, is SQTIHQWPATLVQPVGSPLSLECTVEGTSNPNLYWYRQAAGRGLQLLFYSVGIGQISSEVPQNLSASRPQDRQFILSSKKLLLSDSGFYLCAWSETGGTEAFFGQGTRLTVV.

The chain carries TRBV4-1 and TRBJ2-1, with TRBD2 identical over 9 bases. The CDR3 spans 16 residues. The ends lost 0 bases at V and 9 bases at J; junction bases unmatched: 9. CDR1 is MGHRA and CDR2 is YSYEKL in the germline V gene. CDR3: CASSQDIPAGGVEQFF. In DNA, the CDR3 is TGCGCCAGCAGCCAAGATATTCCGGCGGGAGGGGTTGAGCAGTTCTTC.

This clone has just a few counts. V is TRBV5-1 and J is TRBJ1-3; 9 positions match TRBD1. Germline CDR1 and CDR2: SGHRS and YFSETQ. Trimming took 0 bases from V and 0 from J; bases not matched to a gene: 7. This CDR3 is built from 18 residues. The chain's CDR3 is CASSLGTGGSVSGNTIYF. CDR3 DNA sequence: TGCGCCAGCAGCTTGGGAACAGGGGGCTCGGTCTCTGGAAACACCATATATTTT.

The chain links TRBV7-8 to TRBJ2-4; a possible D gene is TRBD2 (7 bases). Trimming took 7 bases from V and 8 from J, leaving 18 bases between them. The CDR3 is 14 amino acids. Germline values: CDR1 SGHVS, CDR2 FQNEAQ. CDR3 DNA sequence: TGTGCCAGCAACTTCCTAGGGGGGGCCGACATTCAGTACTTC. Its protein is CASNFLGGADIQYF. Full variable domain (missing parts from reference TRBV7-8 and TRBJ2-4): GAGVSQSPRYKVAKRGQDVALRCDPISGHVSLFWYQQALGQGPEFLTYFQNEAQLDKSGLPSDRFFAERPEGSVSTLKIQRTQQEDSAVYLCASNFLGGADIQYFGAGTRLSVL.

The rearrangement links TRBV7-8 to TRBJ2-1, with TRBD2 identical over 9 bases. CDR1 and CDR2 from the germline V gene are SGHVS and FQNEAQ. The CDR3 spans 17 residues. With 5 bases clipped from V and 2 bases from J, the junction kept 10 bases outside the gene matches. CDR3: CASSHISGTSPYNEQFF. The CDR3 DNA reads TGTGCCAGCAGCCATATTTCCGGGACTAGCCCCTACAATGAGCAGTTCTTC.

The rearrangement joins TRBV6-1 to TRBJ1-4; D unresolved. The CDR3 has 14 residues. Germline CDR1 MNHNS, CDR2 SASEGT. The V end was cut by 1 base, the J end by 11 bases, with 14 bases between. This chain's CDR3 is CASSEGIRRTKLFF. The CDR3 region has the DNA TGTGCCAGCAGTGAAGGGATACGGAGGACCAAACTGTTTTTT.

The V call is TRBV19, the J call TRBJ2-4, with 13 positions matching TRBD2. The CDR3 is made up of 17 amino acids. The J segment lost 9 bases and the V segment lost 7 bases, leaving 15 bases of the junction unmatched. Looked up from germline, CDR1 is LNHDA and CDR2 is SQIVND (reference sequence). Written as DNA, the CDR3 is TGTGCCAGTACCGCCGGTGGACTAGCGGGAGAGGGTCTCATTCAGTACTTC. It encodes CASTAGGLAGEGLIQYF.

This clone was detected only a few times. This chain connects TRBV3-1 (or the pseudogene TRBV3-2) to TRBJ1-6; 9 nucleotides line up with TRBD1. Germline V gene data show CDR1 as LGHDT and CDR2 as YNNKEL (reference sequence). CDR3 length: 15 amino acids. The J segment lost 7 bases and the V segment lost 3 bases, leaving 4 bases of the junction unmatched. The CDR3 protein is CASSHGGQGNSPLHF. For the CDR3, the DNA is TGTGCCAGCAGCCATGGGGGACAGGGAAATTCACCCCTCCACTTT.

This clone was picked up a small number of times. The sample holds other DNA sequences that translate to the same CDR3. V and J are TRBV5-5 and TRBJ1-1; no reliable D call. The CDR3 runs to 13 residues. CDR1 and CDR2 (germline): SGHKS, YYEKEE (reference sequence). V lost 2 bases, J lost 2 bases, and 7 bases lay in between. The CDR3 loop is CASSFYSNTEAFF. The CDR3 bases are TGTGCCAGCAGCTTTTACAGTAACACTGAAGCTTTCTTT. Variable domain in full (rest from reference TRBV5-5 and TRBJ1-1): DAGVTQSPTHLIKTRGQQVTLRCSPISGHKSVSWYQQVLGQGPQFIFQYYEKEERGRGNFPDRFSARQFPNYSSELNVNALLLGDSALYLCASSFYSNTEAFFGQGTRLTVV.

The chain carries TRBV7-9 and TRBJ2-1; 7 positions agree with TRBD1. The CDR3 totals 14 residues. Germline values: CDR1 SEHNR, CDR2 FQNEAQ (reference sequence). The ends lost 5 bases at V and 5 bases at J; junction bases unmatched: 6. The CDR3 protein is CASSMGQLHNEQFF. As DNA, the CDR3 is TGTGCCAGCAGCATGGGACAGCTACACAATGAGCAGTTCTTC.

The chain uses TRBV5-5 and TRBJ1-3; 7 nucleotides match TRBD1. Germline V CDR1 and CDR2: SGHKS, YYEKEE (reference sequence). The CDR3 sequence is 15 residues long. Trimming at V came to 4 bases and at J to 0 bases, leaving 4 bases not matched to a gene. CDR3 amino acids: CASSPRDSSGNTIYF. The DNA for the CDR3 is TGTGCCAGCAGCCCACGGGACAGCTCTGGAAACACCATATATTTT.

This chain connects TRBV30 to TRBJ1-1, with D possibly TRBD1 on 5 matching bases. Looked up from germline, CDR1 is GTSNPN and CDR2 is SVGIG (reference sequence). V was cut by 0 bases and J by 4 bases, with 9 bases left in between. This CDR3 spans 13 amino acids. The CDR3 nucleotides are TGTGCCTGGAGTGTAATCCAGGGCACTGAAGCTTTCTTT. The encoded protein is CAWSVIQGTEAFF.

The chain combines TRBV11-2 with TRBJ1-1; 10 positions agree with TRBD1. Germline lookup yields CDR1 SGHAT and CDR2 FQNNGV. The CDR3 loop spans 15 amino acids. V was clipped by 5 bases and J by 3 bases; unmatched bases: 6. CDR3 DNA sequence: TGTGCCAGCAGCCGGGACAGGGGCGGTTACACTGAAGCTTTCTTT. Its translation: CASSRDRGGYTEAFF.

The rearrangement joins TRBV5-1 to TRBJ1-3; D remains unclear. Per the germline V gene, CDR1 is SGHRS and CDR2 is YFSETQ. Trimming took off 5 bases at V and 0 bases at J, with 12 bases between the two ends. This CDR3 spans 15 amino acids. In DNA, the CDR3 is TGCGCCAGCAGGATTACAGCGGCCTCTGGAAACACCATATATTTT. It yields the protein CASRITAASGNTIYF.

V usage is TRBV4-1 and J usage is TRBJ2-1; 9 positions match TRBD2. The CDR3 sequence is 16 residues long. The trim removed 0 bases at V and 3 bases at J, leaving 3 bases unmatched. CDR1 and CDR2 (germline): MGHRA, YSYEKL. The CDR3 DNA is TGCGCCAGCAGCCAAGACACTAGCGGGTTCTACAATGAGCAGTTCTTC. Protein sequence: CASSQDTSGFYNEQFF.

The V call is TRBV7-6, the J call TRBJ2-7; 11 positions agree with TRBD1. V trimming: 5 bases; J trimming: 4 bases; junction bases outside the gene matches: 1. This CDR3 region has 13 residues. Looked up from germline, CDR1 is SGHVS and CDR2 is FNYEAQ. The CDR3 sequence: CASSRDRGYEQYF. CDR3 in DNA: TGTGCCAGCAGCAGGGACAGGGGGTACGAGCAGTACTTC. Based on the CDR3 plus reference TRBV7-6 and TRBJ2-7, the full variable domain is GAGVSQSPRYKVTKRGQDVALRCDPISGHVSLYWYRQALGQGPEFLTYFNYEAQQDKSGLPNDRFSAERPEGSISTLTIQRTEQRDSAMYRCASSRDRGYEQYFGPGTRLTVT.

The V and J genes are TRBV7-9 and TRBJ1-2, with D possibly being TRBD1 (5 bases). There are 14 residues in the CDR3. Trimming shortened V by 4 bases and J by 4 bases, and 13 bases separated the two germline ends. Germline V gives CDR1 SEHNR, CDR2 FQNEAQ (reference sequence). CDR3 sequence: CASSSSGGGYGYTF. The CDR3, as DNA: TGTGCCAGCAGCTCAAGTGGGGGAGGCTATGGCTACACCTTC.

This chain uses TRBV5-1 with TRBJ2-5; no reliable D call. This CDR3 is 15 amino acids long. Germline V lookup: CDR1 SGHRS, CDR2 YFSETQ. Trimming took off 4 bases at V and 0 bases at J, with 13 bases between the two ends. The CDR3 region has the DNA TGCGCCAGCAGCCCCCTCAGTCCCCACCAAGAGACCCAGTACTTC. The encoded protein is CASSPLSPHQETQYF.

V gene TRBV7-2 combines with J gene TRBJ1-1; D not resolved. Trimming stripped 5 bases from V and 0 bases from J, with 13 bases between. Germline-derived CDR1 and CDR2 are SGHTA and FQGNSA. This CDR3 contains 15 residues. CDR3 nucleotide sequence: TGTGCCAGCAGCGTTCCGGGTTTAATGAACACTGAAGCTTTCTTT. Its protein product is CASSVPGLMNTEAFF.

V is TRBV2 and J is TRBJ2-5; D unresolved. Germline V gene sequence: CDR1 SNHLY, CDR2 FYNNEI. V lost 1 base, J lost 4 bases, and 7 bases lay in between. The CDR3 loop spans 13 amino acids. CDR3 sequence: CASSEDRVETQYF. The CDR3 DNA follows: TGTGCCAGCAGTGAAGATCGGGTAGAGACCCAGTACTTC.

The CDR3 here is CASSPTGTGTPNEQFF. The CDR3 region has the DNA TGTGCCAGCTCACCAACCGGGACAGGGACTCCGAATGAGCAGTTCTTC. The chain couples TRBV18 to TRBJ2-1; 9 positions agree with TRBD1. The germline V gene encodes CDR1 KGHSH and CDR2 LQKENI. After removal of 2 bases from V and 7 bases from J, the junction contained 9 bases not matched to a gene. The CDR3 contains 16 residues. Filled out from reference TRBV18 and TRBJ2-1, the complete variable domain reads NAGVMQNPRHLVRRRGQEARLRCSPMKGHSHVYWYRQLPEEGLKFMVYLQKENIIDESGMPKERFSAEFPKEGPSILRIQQVVRGDSAAYFCASSPTGTGTPNEQFFGPGTRLTVL.

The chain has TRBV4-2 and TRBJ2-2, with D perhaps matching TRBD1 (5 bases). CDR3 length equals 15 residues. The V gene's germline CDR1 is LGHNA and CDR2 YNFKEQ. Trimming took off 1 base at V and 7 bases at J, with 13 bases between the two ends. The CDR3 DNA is TGTGCCAGCAGCCAAGTCCCAGGGATGGGCGGGGAGCTGTTTTTT. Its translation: CASSQVPGMGGELFF.

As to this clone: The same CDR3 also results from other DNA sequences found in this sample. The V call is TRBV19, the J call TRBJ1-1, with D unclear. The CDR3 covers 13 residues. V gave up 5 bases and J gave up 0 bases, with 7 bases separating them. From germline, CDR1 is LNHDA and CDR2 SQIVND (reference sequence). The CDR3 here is CASSPSMNTEAFF. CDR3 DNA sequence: TGTGCCAGTAGTCCCTCTATGAACACTGAAGCTTTCTTT.

The CDR3 spells CASSPLAGGPDTQYF. Here the CDR3 DNA reads TGTGCCAGCAGTCCCCTAGCGGGGGGGCCAGATACGCAGTATTTT. This chain uses TRBV6-2 or TRBV6-3 with TRBJ2-3, with TRBD2 matching 12 bases. V dropped 5 bases and J dropped 4; count of bases not matched to a gene: 4. This CDR3 spans 15 amino acids. CDR1 is MNHEY and CDR2 is SVGEGT in the germline V gene.